The rows below give T cell receptor beta chains drawn from one sample of a study of T-cell reconstitution after alpha-beta-depleted transplantation in children. A single record per CDR3 protein comes from TCRdb applying MiXCR to the PCR reads. The sample consists of about 97,000 distinct CDR3 sequences, approximately 8% of them appearing once. The source material was PBMCs, sampled before TCRalphabeta/CD19-depleted stem cell transplant. These receptor sequences come from a boy aged 2 to 10 with acute lymphoblastic leukemia, due to receive a stem cell transplant. Each CDR3 is given with its conserved first and last residue. D genes are given only for firm matches. Size is stated for part of the rows, as once, few or many counts, or as a class when the clone is expanded.

>NA|TRBJ2-7|TRBV7-2|many
TGTGCCAGCAGCTTGGCAGGAGCCTACGAGCAGTACTTC
CASSLAGAYEQYF
>NA|TRBJ2-1|TRBV9|many
TGTGCCAGCAGCGTAGGGGCCCCCAATGAGCAGTTCTTC
CASSVGAPNEQFF
>NA|TRBJ2-2|TRBV4-2|many
TGTGCCAGCAGCCGAATAGAGGCCGGGGAGCTGTTTTTT
CASSRIEAGELFF
>TRBD1|TRBJ1-2|TRBV20-1|NA
TGCAGTGCGCCGCGTCCCGGGACAGGGGCATATGGCTACACCTTC
CSAPRPGTGAYGYTF
>TRBD2|TRBJ2-7|TRBV15|NA
TGTGCCACCTCCAGCGGGGGGCCCTCCTACGAGCAGTACTTC
CATSSGGPSYEQYF
>NA|TRBJ1-4|TRBV7-9|many
TGTGCCAGCAGCTTAGACCTCGATGAAAAACTGTTTTTT
CASSLDLDEKLFF
>TRBD2|TRBJ2-3|TRBV27|many
TGTGCCAGCAGAAGGCCCCTTGGGGGGGCAGATACGCAGTATTTT
CASRRPLGGADTQYF
>TRBD1|TRBJ1-1|TRBV9|few
TGTGCCAGCAGCACCCCCGAAAAGGGGGCTGAGATGAACACTGAAGCTTTCTTT
CASSTPEKGAEMNTEAFF
>NA|TRBJ2-7|TRBV5-5|many
TGTGCCAGCAGCTTGACACTTTCATCCTACGAGCAGTACTTC
CASSLTLSSYEQYF
>NA|TRBJ1-5|TRBV7-2|NA
TGTGCCAGCAGCTTATCGCTTGGGAGATACCCTAGCAATCAGCCCCAGCATTTT
CASSLSLGRYPSNQPQHF
>TRBD2|TRBJ2-7|TRBV20-1|many
TGCAGTGCTAGCGGACTAGCGCTGTCCTACGAGCAGTACTTC
CSASGLALSYEQYF
>NA|TRBJ2-4|TRBV2|few
TGTGCCAGCAGTGTAGGCAGGGGCGCCAAAAACATTCAGTACTTC
CASSVGRGAKNIQYF
>TRBD2|TRBJ2-7|TRBV20-1|NA
TGCAGTGCTAGGACTAGCGGCTCCTACGAGCAGTACTTC
CSARTSGSYEQYF
>TRBD2|TRBJ2-3|TRBV7-2|many
TGTGCCAGCAGCTTAGGTCCGGGGGGGACAGATACGCAGTATTTT
CASSLGPGGTDTQYF
>NA|TRBJ1-2|TRBV12-3/TRBV12-4|few
TGTGCCAGCAGTTTAGGAGGACGGCAGACCCCCTATGGCTACACCTTC
CASSLGGRQTPYGYTF
>NA|TRBJ1-2|TRBV2|few
TGTGCCAGCAGTGTTCACCCAAGTGAAGGCTACACCTTC
CASSVHPSEGYTF
>NA|TRBJ1-5|TRBV15|NA
TGTGCCACCAGCAGAGGGAGGGGCCAAGGGCCTCTGCCCCAGCATTTT
CATSRGRGQGPLPQHF
>NA|TRBJ1-1|TRBV5-1|few
TGCGCCAGCAGCCGGGGGGTTGTCTCGGTGAACACTGAAGCTTTCTTT
CASSRGVVSVNTEAFF
>NA|TRBJ2-1|TRBV7-9|many
TGTGCCAGCAGCTTATCGGACAGAGGCAATGAGCAGTTCTTC
CASSLSDRGNEQFF
>NA|TRBJ1-6|TRBV27|many
TGTGCCAGCAGTGGGTCAGCACCCCTCTATAATTCACCCCTCCACTTT
CASSGSAPLYNSPLHF
>TRBD1|TRBJ1-2|TRBV5-5|few
TGTGCCAGCAGCTTGGCCCGACAGGGCTATGGCTACACCTTC
CASSLARQGYGYTF
>NA|TRBJ2-3|TRBV7-9|NA
TGTGCCAGCAGCTGGGGGGCTTCACACACAGATACGCAGTATTTT
CASSWGASHTDTQYF
>TRBD1|TRBJ2-7|TRBV4-1|few
TGCGCCAGCAGCCAGGGGACAGGGTGGGCCTACGAGCAGTACTTC
CASSQGTGWAYEQYF
>TRBD2|TRBJ2-5|TRBV7-3|few
TGTGCCAGCAGATTATCCGGGACTAGCGGGACTCAAGAGACCCAGTACTTC
CASRLSGTSGTQETQYF
>NA|TRBJ1-5|TRBV7-2|many
TGTGCCAGCAGCTTAGGGGGGGCACTTCAGCCCCAGCATTTT
CASSLGGALQPQHF
>TRBD2|TRBJ2-6|TRBV4-3|NA
TGCGCCAGCAGCACGAGCGGGGTCTCTGGGGCCAACGTCCTGACTTTC
CASSTSGVSGANVLTF
>NA|TRBJ2-7|TRBV29-1|few
TGCAGCGTTGAAGGGTCTCCGGGACAAGGCCCACCCTACGAGCAGTACTTC
CSVEGSPGQGPPYEQYF
>TRBD1|TRBJ1-2|TRBV12-3/TRBV12-4|NA
TGTGCCAGCAGTTTGAGACAGGGAGGTTTGGTTAGGGAACGCTATGGCTACACCTTC
CASSLRQGGLVRERYGYTF
>NA|TRBJ2-7|TRBV18|NA
TGTGCCAGCTCACCGAACAGCGGATACGAGCAGTACTTC
CASSPNSGYEQYF